The rows below give T cell receptor beta chains drawn from one sample of a study of OX40 agonist ivuxolimab in advanced cancers. TCRdb's copy holds only in-frame clones and misses some; the assay was immunoSEQ multiplex PCR. The sample yields 20,000 to 25,000 clones, approximately 80% seen once. Sample: CD4+ or CD8+ T cells sorted from blood, taken in a trial of the OX40 agonist ivuxolimab. The receptors were sampled from an adult with an advanced solid tumor such as melanoma, head and neck, liver or kidney cancer. The CDR3 runs from the conserved cysteine through the conserved F or W. A D gene is named only where the DNA matches it firmly. Part of the rows lack a size; the others show once, few, many or a class for expanded clones.

v_call: TRBV5-5; d_call: TRBD1; clone_size: -; j_call: TRBJ2-3; cdr3_aa: CASSLYVRTGNADTQYF; cdr3_nt: TGTGCCAGCAGCTTGTATGTCCGGACAGGGAACGCAGATACGCAGTATTTT
v_call: TRBV4-1; d_call: TRBD2; clone_size: -; j_call: TRBJ2-7; cdr3_aa: CASSLGLAGSYEQYF; cdr3_nt: TGCGCCAGCAGCCTAGGACTAGCGGGCTCCTACGAGCAGTACTTC
v_call: TRBV5-1; d_call: TRBD1; clone_size: medium-sized; j_call: TRBJ1-1; cdr3_aa: CASSFFLTGTMNTEAFF; cdr3_nt: TGCGCCAGCAGCTTTTTCTTGACAGGGACCATGAACACTGAAGCTTTCTTT
v_call: TRBV28; d_call: -; clone_size: few; j_call: TRBJ1-4; cdr3_aa: CASSLGQEGEKLFF; cdr3_nt: TGTGCCAGCAGCCTGGGACAAGAAGGGGAAAAACTGTTTTTT
v_call: TRBV14; d_call: -; clone_size: -; j_call: TRBJ2-5; cdr3_aa: CASSQDQARRETQYF; cdr3_nt: TGTGCCAGCAGCCAAGATCAGGCCAGGAGAGAGACCCAGTACTTC
v_call: TRBV28; d_call: -; clone_size: few; j_call: TRBJ2-7; cdr3_aa: CASSLNPGYYEQYF; cdr3_nt: TGTGCCAGCAGTTTAAACCCAGGGTACTACGAGCAGTACTTC
v_call: TRBV6-6; d_call: TRBD1; clone_size: medium-sized; j_call: TRBJ1-2; cdr3_aa: CASRTLGQGDQDGYTF; cdr3_nt: TGTGCCAGCAGAACTCTGGGACAGGGGGATCAAGATGGCTACACCTTC
v_call: TRBV10-3; d_call: TRBD1; clone_size: -; j_call: TRBJ2-5; cdr3_aa: CANIGGSRETQYF; cdr3_nt: TGTGCCAATATAGGGGGCTCTCGGGAGACCCAGTACTTC
v_call: TRBV28; d_call: TRBD1; clone_size: -; j_call: TRBJ2-7; cdr3_aa: CASSYGTGESYEQYF; cdr3_nt: TGTGCCAGCAGTTATGGGACAGGGGAGTCCTACGAGCAGTACTTC
v_call: TRBV7-9; d_call: -; clone_size: -; j_call: TRBJ1-2; cdr3_aa: CASSSSGAAYGYTF; cdr3_nt: -
v_call: TRBV27; d_call: -; clone_size: -; j_call: TRBJ2-2; cdr3_aa: CASRLDVLTKALTGELFF; cdr3_nt: TGTGCCAGCAGGCTCGATGTGCTCACAAAGGCCTTGACCGGGGAGCTGTTTTTT
v_call: TRBV9; d_call: -; clone_size: -; j_call: TRBJ2-5; cdr3_aa: CASSVEGGAGGQETQYF; cdr3_nt: TGTGCCAGCAGCGTTGAGGGGGGGGCTGGAGGCCAAGAGACCCAGTACTTC
v_call: TRBV9; d_call: -; clone_size: -; j_call: TRBJ2-1; cdr3_aa: CASSVNLYNEQFF; cdr3_nt: TGTGCCAGCAGCGTTAATCTTTACAATGAGCAGTTCTTC
v_call: TRBV4-1; d_call: -; clone_size: -; j_call: TRBJ2-7; cdr3_aa: CASSLTPGTTYEQYF; cdr3_nt: TGCGCCAGCAGCCTCACCCCCGGGACCACCTACGAGCAGTACTTC
v_call: TRBV7-7; d_call: -; clone_size: -; j_call: TRBJ2-5; cdr3_aa: CASSHGPGRTQYF; cdr3_nt: TGTGCTAGCAGCCACGGCCCGGGGAGGACCCAGTACTTC